The sequence of this TCR beta chain was determined in a study of blood T cell repertoires in COVID-19 (TCRdb year 2020). Regarding the complete study: Collaborator samples came from the United States, Italy and Spain and covered acute and convalescent phases of COVID-19. The samples were drawn from two sources: the first 160 participants of the ongoing ImmuneRACE study, and 1,254 subjects contributed by 6 global collaborators. Where available, HLA class I and class II types were taken from metadata supplied by the sample provider and were not determined by assay-based typing. Sample metadata almost always included a de-identified subject ID, COVID-19 status, age in years and sex. The material from the prospective study consisted of cDNA or gDNA derived from T cells, B-cell-depleted T cells, or PBMCs. A freely available public database, intended as a resource for researchers studying the immune response to SARS-CoV-2, is where the repertoires were released. Deeply sampled blood TCRbeta repertoires from subjects exposed to, actively infected with, or recovered from COVID-19 were included in the dataset.

About this clone: What antigen it recognizes has not been identified. Base qualities were left out, and no much larger clone turns up one base away.

At the junction V is shortened by 4 bases and J by 7 bases; bases outside the gene matches: 8. The CDR3 starts with the cysteine, ends with the phenylalanine, and has 14 residues. Only CDR3 DNA is held: 42 bases, read in frame from base 1. Sequences SNHLY (CDR1) and FYNNEI (CDR2) are obtained from the germline V gene. One collaborating source in Seattle enrolled patients while the patients were actively infected and followed the patients over time throughout the course of disease. The collaborating institutions used their own protocols to collect whole blood in K2EDTA tubes. For TCRbeta analysis, collaborators shipped samples as frozen whole blood, isolated PBMCs, or DNA extracted from either of those sample types. TCRbeta CDR3 regions were amplified from genomic DNA by means of the immunoSEQ Assay, a bias-controlled multiplex PCR. As for the authors' bioinformatics: The number of nucleated cells in each sample was estimated from the amplification of reference gene primers within the assay. Sequence reads were collapsed and filtered to measure the absolute abundance of every unique TCRbeta CDR3 rearrangement. For each sample, productive Simpson clonality was calculated as the square root of Simpson's diversity index over productive rearrangements. TCRdb retrieved this table from immuneACCESS and kept in-frame rearrangements only. Not all clones are present; in checked studies, unresolved V genes account for under half, and no reason is known for the remainder. From that table come the V and J calls and clone size; the DNA was used to work out D and trimming. The sample profile shows more than 300,000 clones; roughly 90% of them were found once. The ten top clones hold about 6.7% of the sample.

Findings and caveats that apply to the study as a whole: How much clinical and demographic metadata was included differed by source and by participant, and the metadata was provided uncurated.

The TCR was taken from a woman aged 70 to 79 with COVID-19, enrolled during active disease. The sequence is built from TRBV2 and TRBJ1-1; a stretch of 8 junction bases matches TRBD1. The sequenced sample consisted of peripheral blood. The CDR3 reads CASSADRGGDEAFF. The nucleotide sequence is given as TGTGCCAGCAGTGCCGACAGGGGTGGGGATGAAGCTTTCTTT.